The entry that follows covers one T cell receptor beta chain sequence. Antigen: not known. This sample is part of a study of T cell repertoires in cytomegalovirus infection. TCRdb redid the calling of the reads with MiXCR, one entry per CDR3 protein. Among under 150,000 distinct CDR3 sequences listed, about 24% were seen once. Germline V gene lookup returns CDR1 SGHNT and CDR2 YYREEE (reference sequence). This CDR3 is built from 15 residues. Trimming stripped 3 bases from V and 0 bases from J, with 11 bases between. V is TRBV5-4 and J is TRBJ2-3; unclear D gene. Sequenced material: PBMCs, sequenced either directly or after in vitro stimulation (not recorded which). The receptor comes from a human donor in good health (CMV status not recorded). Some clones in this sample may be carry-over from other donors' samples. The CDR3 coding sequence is TGTGCCAGCAGCTCAACTTATCGTAGCACAGATACGCAGTATTTT. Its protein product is CASSSTYRSTDTQYF. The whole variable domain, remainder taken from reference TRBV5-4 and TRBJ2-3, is ETGVTQSPTHLIKTRGQQVTLRCSSQSGHNTVSWYQQALGQGPQFIFQYYREEENGRGNFPPRFSGLQFPNYSSELNVNALELDDSALYLCASSSTYRSTDTQYFGPGTRLTVL.